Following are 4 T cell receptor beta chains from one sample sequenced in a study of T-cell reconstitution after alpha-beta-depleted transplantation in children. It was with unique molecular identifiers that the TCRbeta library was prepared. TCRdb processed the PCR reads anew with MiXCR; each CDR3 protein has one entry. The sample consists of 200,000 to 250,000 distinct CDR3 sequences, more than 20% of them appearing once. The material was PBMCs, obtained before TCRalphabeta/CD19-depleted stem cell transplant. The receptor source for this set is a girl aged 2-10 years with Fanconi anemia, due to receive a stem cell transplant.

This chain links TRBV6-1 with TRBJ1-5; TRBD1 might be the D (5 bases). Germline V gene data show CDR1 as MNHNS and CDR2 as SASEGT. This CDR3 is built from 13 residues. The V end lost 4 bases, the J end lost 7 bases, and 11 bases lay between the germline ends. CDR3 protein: CASSVDRLQPQHF. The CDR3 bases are TGTGCCAGCAGTGTCGACAGATTGCAGCCCCAGCATTTT.

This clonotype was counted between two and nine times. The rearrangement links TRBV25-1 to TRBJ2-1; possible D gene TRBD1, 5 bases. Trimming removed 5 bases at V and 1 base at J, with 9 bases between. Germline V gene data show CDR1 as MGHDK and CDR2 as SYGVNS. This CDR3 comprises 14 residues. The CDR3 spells CASSNRRSYNEQFF. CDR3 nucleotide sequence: TGTGCCAGCAGTAACAGGAGATCCTACAATGAGCAGTTCTTC.

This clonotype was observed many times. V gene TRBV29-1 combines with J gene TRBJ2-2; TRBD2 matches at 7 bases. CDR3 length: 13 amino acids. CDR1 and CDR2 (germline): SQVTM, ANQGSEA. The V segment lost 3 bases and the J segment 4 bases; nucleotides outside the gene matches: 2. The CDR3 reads CSVDTSVTGELFF. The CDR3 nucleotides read TGCAGCGTTGACACTAGCGTCACCGGGGAGCTGTTTTTT.

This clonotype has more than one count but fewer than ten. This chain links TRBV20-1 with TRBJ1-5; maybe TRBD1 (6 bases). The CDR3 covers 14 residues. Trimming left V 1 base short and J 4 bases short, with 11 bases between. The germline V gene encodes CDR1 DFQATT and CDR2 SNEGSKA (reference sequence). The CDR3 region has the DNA TGCAGTGCTAGAGTAGGACAGCCTAATCAGCCCCAGCATTTT. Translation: CSARVGQPNQPQHF.